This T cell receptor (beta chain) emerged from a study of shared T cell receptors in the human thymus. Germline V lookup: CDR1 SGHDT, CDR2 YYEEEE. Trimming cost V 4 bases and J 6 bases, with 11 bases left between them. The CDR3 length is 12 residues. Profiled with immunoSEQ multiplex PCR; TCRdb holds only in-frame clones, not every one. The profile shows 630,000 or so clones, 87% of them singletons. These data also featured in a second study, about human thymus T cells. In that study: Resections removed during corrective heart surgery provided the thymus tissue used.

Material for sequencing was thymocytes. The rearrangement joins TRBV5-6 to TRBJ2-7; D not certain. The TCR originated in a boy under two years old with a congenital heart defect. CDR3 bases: TGTGCCAGCAGCCACGAGAGACTCGAGCAGTACTTC. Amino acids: CASSHERLEQYF.